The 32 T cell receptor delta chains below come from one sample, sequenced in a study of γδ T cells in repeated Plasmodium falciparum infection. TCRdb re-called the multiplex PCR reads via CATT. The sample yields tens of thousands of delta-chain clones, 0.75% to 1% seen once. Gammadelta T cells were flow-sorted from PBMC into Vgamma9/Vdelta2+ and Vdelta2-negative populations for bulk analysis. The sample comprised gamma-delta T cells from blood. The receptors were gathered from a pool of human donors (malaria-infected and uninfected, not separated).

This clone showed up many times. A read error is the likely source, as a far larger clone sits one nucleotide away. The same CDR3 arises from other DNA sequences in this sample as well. The CDR3 bases are TGTGCCTGTGACCCTGTCGGTCTGGGGGATACATCCGATAAACTCATCTTT. This translates into CACDPVGLGDTSDKLIF. The J gene is TRDJ1, the V gene TRDV2, with 11 bases fitting TRDD3. This CDR3 is 17 amino acids long. Trimming removed 3 bases from V and 3 bases from J; junction bases left unmatched: 11. The germline gives CDR1 GEAIGNYY, CDR2 EKD.

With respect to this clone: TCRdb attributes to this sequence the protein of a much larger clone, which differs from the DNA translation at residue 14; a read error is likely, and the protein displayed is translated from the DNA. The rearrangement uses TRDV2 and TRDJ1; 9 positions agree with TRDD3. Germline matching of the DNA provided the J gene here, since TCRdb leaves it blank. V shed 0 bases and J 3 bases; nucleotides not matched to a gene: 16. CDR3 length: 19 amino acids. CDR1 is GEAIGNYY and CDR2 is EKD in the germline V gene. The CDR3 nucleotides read TGTGCCTGTGACACCTTGGCCAGCGGGGGGGATACTAACGCCGATAAACTCATCTTT. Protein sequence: CACDTLASGGDTNADKLIF.

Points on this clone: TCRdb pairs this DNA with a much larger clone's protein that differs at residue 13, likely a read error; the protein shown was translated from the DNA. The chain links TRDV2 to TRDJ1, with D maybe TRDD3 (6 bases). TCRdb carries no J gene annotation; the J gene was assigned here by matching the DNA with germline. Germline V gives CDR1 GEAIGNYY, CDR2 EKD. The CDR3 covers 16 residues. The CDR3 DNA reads TGTGCCTGTGACGCTTTGGGGGGCACGTACACCGATGAACTCATCTTT. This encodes CACDALGGTYTDELIF.

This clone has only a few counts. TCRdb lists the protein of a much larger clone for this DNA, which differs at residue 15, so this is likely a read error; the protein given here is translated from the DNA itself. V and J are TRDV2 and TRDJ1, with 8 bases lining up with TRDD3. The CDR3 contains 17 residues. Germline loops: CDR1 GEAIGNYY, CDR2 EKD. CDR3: CACEPLGEKRNTDKPIF. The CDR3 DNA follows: TGTGCCTGTGAGCCGCTGGGGGAGAAGAGAAACACCGATAAACCCATCTTT.

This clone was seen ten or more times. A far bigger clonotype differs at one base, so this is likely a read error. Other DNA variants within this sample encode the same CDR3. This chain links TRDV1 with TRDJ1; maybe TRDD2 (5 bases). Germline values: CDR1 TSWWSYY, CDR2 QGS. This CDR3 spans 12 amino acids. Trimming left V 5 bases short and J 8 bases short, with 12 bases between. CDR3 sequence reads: CALGMFPFKLIF. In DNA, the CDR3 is TGTGCTCTTGGGATGTTTCCTTTCAAACTCATCTTT.

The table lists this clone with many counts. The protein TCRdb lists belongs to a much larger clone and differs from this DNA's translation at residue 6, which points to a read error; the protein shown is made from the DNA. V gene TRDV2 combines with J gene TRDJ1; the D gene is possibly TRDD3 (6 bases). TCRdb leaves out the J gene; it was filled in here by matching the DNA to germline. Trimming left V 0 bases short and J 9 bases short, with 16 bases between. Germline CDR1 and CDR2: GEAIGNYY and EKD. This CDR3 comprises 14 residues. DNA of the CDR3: TGTGCCTGTGACACCGAGGGATATCGAGGGCAACTCATCTTT. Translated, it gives CACDTEGYRGQLIF.

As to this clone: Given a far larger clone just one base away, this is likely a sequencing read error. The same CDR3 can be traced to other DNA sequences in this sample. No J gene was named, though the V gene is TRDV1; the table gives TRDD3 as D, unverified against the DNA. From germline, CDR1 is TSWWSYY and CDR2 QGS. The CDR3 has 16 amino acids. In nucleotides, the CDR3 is TGTGCTCTTGGGACTCGACTGCCGTTTGGGACCGATAAACTCATCTTC. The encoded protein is CALGTRLPFGTDKLIF.

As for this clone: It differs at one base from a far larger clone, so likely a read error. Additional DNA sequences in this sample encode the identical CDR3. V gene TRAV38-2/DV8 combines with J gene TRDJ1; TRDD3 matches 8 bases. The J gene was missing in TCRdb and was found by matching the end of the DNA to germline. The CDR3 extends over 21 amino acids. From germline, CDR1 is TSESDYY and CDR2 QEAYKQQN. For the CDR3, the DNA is TGTGCTTATAGGACGGCGGCGAGGGGATACTTAGGTATCGTGGACACTGATAAACTCATCTTT. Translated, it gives CAYRTAARGYLGIVDTDKLIF.

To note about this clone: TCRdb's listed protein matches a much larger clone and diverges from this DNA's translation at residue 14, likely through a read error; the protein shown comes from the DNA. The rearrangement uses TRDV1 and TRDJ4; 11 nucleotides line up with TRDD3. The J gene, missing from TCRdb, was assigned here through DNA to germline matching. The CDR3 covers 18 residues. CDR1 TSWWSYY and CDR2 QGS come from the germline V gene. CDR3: CALGEKIQLGDKASPLIF. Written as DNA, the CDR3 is TGTGCTCTTGGGGAAAAGATTCAACTGGGGGATAAGGCCAGTCCCCTGATCTTT.

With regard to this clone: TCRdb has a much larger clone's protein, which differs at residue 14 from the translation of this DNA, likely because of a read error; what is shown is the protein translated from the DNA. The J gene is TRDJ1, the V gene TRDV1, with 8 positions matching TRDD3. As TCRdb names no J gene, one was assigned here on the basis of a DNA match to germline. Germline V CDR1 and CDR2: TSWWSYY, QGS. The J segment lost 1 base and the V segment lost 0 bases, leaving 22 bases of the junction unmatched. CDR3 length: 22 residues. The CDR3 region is CALGELKASLAGGLTCTDKLIF. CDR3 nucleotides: TGTGCTCTTGGGGAACTAAAGGCCTCCTTGGCTGGGGGACTCACCTGCACCGATAAACTCATCTTT.

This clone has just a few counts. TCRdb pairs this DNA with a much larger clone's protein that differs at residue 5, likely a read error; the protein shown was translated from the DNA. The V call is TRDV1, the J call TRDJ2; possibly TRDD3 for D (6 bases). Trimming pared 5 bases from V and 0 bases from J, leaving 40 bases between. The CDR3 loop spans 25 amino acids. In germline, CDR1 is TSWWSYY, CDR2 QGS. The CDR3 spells CALGKPDRGDAFKHSASTLTAQLFF. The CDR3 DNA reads TGTGCTCTTGGGAAACCGGACCGGGGGGACGCCTTCAAACATTCAGCCTCCACTTTGACAGCACAACTCTTCTTT.

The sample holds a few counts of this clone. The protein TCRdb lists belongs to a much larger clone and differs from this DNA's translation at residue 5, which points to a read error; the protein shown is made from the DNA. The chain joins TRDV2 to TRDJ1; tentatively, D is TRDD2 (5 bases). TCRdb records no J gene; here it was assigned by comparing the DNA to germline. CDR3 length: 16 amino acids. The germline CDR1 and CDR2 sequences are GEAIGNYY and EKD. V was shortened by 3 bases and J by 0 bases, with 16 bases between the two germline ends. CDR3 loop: CACDPLSSGYTDKLIF. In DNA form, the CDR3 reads TGTGCCTGTGACCCACTATCTTCCGGGTACACCGATAAACTCATCTTT.

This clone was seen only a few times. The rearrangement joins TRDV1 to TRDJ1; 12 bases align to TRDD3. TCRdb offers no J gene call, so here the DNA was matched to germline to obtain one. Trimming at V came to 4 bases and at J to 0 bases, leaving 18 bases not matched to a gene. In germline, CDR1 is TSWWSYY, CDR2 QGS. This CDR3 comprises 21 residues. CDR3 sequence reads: CALGAKGPTGGYLPYTDKLIF. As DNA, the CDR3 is TGTGCTCTTGGGGCTAAGGGTCCGACTGGGGGATACCTCCCATACACCGATAAACTCATCTTT.

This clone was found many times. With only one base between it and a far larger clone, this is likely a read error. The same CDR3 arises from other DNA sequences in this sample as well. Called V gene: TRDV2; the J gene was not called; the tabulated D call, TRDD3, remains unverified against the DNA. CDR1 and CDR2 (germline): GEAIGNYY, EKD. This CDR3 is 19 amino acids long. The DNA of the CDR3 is TGTGCCTGTGACACCCTCGTACTGGGGGATAGGGGAGACACCGATAAGCTCATCTTT. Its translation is CACDTLVLGDRGDTDKLIF.

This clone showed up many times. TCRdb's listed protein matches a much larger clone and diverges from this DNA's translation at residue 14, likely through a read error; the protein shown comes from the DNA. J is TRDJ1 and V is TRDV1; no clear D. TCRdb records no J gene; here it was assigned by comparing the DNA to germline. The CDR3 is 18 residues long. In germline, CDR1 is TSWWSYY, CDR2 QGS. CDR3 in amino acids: CALGEIAQVVPHTGKLIF. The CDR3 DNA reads TGTGCTCTTGGGGAAATTGCTCAAGTCGTCCCCCACACCGGTAAACTCATCTTT.

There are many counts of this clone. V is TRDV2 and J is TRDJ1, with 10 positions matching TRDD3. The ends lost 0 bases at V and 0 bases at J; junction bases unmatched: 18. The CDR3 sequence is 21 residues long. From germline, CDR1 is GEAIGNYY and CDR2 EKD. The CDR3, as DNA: TGTGCCTGTGACACCGTTCGTCCCCTTACTGGGGGATTTCAGTACACCGATAAACTCATCTTT. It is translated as CACDTVRPLTGGFQYTDKLIF.

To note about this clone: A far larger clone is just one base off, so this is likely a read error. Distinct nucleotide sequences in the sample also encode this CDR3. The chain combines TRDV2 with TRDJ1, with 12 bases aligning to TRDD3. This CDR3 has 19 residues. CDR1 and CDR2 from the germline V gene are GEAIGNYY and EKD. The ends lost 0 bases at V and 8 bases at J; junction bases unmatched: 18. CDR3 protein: CACDTVLGDTINTFPKLIF. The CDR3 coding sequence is TGTGCCTGTGACACCGTACTGGGGGATACTATCAATACCTTCCCAAAACTCATCTTT.

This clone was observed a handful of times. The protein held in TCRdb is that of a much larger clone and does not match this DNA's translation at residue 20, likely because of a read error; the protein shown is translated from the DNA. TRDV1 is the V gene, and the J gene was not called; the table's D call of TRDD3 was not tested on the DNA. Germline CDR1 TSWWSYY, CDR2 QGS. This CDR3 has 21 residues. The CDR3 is CALGEQTREGVWDTHTDKLTF. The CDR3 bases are TGTGCTCTTGGGGAACAAACCCGGGAGGGTGTGTGGGATACGCACACCGATAAACTCACCTTT.

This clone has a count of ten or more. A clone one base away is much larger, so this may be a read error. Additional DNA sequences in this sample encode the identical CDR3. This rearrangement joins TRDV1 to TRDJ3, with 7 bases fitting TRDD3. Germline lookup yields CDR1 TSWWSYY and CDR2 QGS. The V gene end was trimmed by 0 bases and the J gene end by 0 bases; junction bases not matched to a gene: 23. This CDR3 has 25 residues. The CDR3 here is CALGELPLGFTSTGASSWDTRQMFF. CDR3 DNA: TGTGCTCTTGGGGAACTGCCCCTAGGGTTCACCTCCACTGGGGCAAGCTCCTGGGACACCCGACAGATGTTTTTC.

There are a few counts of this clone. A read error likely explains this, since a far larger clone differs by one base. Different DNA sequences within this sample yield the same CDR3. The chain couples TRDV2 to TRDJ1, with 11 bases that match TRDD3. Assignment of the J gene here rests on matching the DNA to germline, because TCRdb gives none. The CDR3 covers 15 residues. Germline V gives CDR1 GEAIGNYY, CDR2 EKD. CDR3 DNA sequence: TGTGCTTGTGACCAACTGGGGGATAGGTCCGATAAACTCATCTTT. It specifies CACDQLGDRSDKLIF.

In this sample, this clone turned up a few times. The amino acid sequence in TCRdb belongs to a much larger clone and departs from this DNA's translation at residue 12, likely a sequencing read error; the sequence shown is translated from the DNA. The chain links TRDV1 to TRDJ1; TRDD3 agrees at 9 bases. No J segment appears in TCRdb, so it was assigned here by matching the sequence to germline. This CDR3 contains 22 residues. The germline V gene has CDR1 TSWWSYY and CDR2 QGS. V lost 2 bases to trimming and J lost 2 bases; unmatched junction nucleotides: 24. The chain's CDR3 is CALGESFSSSLPGDTGTDKLIF. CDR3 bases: TGTGCTCTTGGGGAATCCTTCTCTTCCTCGCTACCGGGGGATACTGGGACCGATAAACTCATCTTT.

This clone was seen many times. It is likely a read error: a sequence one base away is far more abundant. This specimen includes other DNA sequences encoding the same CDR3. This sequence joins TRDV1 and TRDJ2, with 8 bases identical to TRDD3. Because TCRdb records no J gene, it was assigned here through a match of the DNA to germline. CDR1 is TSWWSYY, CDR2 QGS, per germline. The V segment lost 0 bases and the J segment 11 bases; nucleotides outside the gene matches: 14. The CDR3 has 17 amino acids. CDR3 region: CALGELRRGGYGPQLFF. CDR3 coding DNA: TGTGCTCTTGGGGAACTTCGTCGGGGGGGATATGGGCCGCAACTCTTCTTT.

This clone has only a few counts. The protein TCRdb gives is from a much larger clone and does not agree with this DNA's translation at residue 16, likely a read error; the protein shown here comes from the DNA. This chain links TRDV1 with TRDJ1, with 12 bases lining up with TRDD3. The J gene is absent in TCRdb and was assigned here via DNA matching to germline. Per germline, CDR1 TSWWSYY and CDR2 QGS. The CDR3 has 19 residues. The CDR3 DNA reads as TGTGCTCTTGGGGAACCATACAATTCTGGGGGATACGGGGCCGATAGACTCATCTTT. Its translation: CALGEPYNSGGYGADRLIF.

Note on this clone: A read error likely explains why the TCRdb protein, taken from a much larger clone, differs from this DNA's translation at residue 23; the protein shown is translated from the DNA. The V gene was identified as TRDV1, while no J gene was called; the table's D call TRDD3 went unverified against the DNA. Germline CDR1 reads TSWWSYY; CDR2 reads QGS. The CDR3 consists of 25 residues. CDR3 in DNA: TGTGCTCTTGGGGAACTGAAAGGCCCTAATAGTCCTGACTGGGGGATACGCTGTCACACCGATAAACCCATCTTT. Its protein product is CALGELKGPNSPDWGIRCHTDKPIF.

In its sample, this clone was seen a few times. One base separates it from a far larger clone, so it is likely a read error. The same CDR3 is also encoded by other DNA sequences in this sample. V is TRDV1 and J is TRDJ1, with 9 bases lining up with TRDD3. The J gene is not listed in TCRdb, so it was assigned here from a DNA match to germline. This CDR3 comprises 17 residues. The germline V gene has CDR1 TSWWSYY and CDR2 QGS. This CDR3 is CALGERGGILVTDKLIF. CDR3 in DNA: TGTGCTCTCGGGGAACGTGGGGGGATACTAGTCACCGATAAACTCATCTTT.

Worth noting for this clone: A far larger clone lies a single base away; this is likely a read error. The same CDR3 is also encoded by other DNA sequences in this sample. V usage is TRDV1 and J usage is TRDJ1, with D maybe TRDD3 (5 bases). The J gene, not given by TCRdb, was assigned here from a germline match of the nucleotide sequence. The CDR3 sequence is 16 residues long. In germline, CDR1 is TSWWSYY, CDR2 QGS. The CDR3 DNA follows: TGCGCTCTTGGGGAACTAAGCACCGGGACGGCCGATAAACTCATCTTT. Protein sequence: CALGELSTGTADKLIF.

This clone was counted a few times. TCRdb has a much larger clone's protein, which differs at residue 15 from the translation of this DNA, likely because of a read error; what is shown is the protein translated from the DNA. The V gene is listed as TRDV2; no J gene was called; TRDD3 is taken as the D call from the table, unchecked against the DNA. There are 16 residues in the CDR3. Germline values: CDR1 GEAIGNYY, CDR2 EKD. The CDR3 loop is CACDRVLGAYTDKLTF. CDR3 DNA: TGTGCCTGTGACAGAGTACTGGGGGCCTACACCGATAAACTCACCTTT.

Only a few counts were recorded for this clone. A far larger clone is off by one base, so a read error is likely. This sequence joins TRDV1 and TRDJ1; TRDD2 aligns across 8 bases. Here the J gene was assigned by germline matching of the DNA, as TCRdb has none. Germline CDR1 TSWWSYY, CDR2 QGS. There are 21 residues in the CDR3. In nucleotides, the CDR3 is TGTGCCCTTGGGGAGGGCCTTCCTATTGCCTCGGGGGTTCAGGTGGAAGATAAACTCATCTTT. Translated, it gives CALGEGLPIASGVQVEDKLIF.

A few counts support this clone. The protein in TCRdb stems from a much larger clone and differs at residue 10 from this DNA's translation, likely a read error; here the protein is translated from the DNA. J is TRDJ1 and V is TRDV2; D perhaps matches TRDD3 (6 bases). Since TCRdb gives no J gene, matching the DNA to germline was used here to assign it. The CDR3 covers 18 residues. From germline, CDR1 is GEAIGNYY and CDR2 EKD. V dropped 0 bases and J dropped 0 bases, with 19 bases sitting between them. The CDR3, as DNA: TGTGCCTGTGACACCGTGGTGGGGATCAAGAGTTACACCGATAAACTCATCTTT. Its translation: CACDTVVGIKSYTDKLIF.

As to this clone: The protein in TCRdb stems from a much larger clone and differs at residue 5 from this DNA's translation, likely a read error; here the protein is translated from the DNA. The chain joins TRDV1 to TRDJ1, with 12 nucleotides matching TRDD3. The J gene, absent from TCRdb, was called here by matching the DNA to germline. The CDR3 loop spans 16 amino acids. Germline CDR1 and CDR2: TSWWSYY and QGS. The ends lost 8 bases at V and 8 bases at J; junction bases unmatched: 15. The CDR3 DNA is TGTGCTCTTACAATGCCTACCTACTGGGGGATACCAAAACTCATCTTT. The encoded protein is CALTMPTYWGIPKLIF.

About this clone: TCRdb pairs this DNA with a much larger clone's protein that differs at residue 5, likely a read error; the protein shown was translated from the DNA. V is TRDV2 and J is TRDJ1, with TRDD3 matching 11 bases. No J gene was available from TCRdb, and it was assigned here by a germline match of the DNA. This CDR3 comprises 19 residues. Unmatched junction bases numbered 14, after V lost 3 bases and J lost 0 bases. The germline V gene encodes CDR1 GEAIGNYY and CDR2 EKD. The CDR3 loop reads CACDALPLLGDNDTDKLIF. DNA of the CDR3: TGTGCCTGTGACGCCCTCCCGTTACTGGGGGATAATGACACCGATAAACTCATCTTT.

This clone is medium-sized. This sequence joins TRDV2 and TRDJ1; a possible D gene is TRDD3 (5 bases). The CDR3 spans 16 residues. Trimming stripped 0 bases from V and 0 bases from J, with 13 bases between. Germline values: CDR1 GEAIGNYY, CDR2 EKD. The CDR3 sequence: CACDTVGLPYTDKLIF. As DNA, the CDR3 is TGTGCCTGTGACACCGTGGGGCTCCCTTACACCGATAAACTCATCTTT.